Shown below are 18 T cell receptor beta chains from a single sample sequenced in a study of T cells in Graves' hyperthyroidism and ophthalmopathy. Amplified TCR beta CDR3 regions derived from RNA transcripts. A first-round RT-PCR of the TCR CDR3 used the HTBI primer set. Each CDR3 protein gets one entry after TCRdb re-called the multiplex PCR reads with MiXCR. The sample has 800,000 or so distinct CDR3 sequences; 38% are singletons. The sequenced sample consisted of blood. These receptors all come from a man aged 18 to 35 with Graves' hyperthyroidism.

This clonotype turned up a few times. The chain joins TRBV5-1 to TRBJ1-4; 9 bases line up with TRBD1. Germline CDR1 and CDR2: SGHRS and YFSETQ. The CDR3 spans 15 residues. V dropped 4 bases and J dropped 4; count of bases not matched to a gene: 5. CDR3 bases: TGCGCCAGCAGCGACCCGGGACAGGGTAATGAAAAACTGTTTTTT. Translating gives CASSDPGQGNEKLFF.

A word on this clonotype: At one end, the junction sequence differs from germline, possibly due to a read error. The rearrangement joins TRBV19 to TRBJ1-1; no clear D gene. The CDR3 runs to 13 residues. Germline V gives CDR1 LNHDA, CDR2 SQIVND (reference sequence). CDR3 region: CASSRTGVQEASF. DNA for the CDR3: TGTGCCAGTAGTAGGACGGGAGTGCAGGAAGCTTCCTTT.

This clonotype turned up a few times. This chain links TRBV7-2 with TRBJ2-7; D is possibly TRBD2 (6 bases). Germline V CDR1 and CDR2: SGHTA, FQGNSA. V shed 4 bases and J shed 4 bases, with 11 bases lying between them. There are 13 residues in the CDR3. CDR3 sequence (DNA): TGTGCCAGCAGCTCGGAGGGGCCTTACGAGCAGTACTTC. As protein: CASSSEGPYEQYF. Variable domain in full (rest from reference TRBV7-2 and TRBJ2-7): GAGVSQSPSNKVTEKGKDVELRCDPISGHTALYWYRQSLGQGLEFLIYFQGNSAPDKSGLPSDRFSAERTGGSVSTLTIQRTQQEDSAVYLCASSSEGPYEQYFGPGTRLTVT.

This clonotype came up a few times. The V and J genes are TRBV20-1 and TRBJ2-5; unclear D gene. Germline V gene lookup returns CDR1 DFQATT and CDR2 SNEGSKA (reference sequence). The CDR3 extends over 14 amino acids. Trimming stripped 1 base from V and 5 bases from J, with 14 bases between. In DNA form, the CDR3 reads TGCAGTGCTAGAGGGCGGTCGGTAGGGGAGACCCAGTACTTC. This sequence encodes CSARGRSVGETQYF.

This chain links TRBV4-1 with TRBJ2-5, with 8 nucleotides matching TRBD2. This CDR3 contains 16 residues. V shed 1 base, J shed 1 base, and the junction held 5 bases outside the gene matches. Germline CDR1 and CDR2: MGHRA and YSYEKL. CDR3 bases: TGCGCCAGCAGCCAAGGTCCAGCGGGAGTCCAAGAGACCCAGTACTTC. This sequence encodes CASSQGPAGVQETQYF.

The sample holds a few counts of this clonotype. This chain links TRBV12-3 or TRBV12-4 with TRBJ1-4, with a tentative D call TRBD1 (5 bases). There are 13 residues in the CDR3. The V end was cut by 5 bases, the J end by 9 bases, with 13 bases between. Written as DNA, the CDR3 is TGTGCCAGCAGTCTCCGACAGCGAAAAAAACTGTTTTTT. Residues: CASSLRQRKKLFF.

This clonotype appeared a few times. V and J are TRBV11-2 and TRBJ2-5; TRBD2 matches at 11 bases. This CDR3 has 15 residues. Germline CDR1 and CDR2: SGHAT and FQNNGV. Trimming cost V 2 bases and J 5 bases; bases outside gene matches: 4. The CDR3 DNA follows: TGTGCCAGCAGCTTATCTAGCGGGAGGTTTGAGACCCAGTACTTC. Its protein product is CASSLSSGRFETQYF.

V is TRBV25-1 and J is TRBJ1-2; 9 bases line up with TRBD1. The V gene end was trimmed by 3 bases and the J gene end by 8 bases; junction bases not matched to a gene: 4. This CDR3 comprises 13 residues. Germline loops: CDR1 MGHDK, CDR2 SYGVNS. CDR3 sequence (DNA): TGTGCCAGCAGTGACAAAGGACAGGGGGGCTACACCTTC. Translating it yields CASSDKGQGGYTF.

This clonotype was observed a few times. The genes are TRBV7-2 and TRBJ2-2, with D possibly TRBD2 on 6 matching bases. Trimming cost V 3 bases and J 4 bases, with 12 bases left between them. The CDR3 consists of 15 residues. The germline V gene encodes CDR1 SGHTA and CDR2 FQGNSA. Here the CDR3 reads CASSLLAAVTGELFF. DNA for the CDR3: TGTGCCAGCAGCTTGTTAGCGGCCGTCACCGGGGAGCTGTTTTTT. Full variable domain (missing parts from reference TRBV7-2 and TRBJ2-2): GAGVSQSPSNKVTEKGKDVELRCDPISGHTALYWYRQSLGQGLEFLIYFQGNSAPDKSGLPSDRFSAERTGGSVSTLTIQRTQQEDSAVYLCASSLLAAVTGELFFGEGSRLTVL.

This chain joins TRBV7-2 and TRBJ1-1; tentative D call: TRBD1 (5 bases). V was trimmed by 1 base and J by 6 bases, leaving 15 bases between them. Germline V lookup: CDR1 SGHTA, CDR2 FQGNSA. The CDR3 is 15 amino acids. CDR3 nucleotides: TGTGCCAGCAGCTTAGAGTCGGGGGGTTACGCTGAAGCTTTCTTT. It is translated as CASSLESGGYAEAFF.

The chain employs TRBV24-1 and TRBJ2-2, with D perhaps matching TRBD1 or TRBD2 (5 bases each). V was shortened by 4 bases and J by 8 bases, with 16 bases between the two germline ends. This CDR3 contains 15 residues. Per the germline V gene, CDR1 is KGHDR and CDR2 is SFDVKD. The CDR3 sequence is CATSDLGRTPGELFF. CDR3 DNA: TGTGCCACCAGTGACTTGGGACGGACACCTGGGGAGCTGTTTTTT.

The chain joins TRBV20-1 to TRBJ1-5, with no clear D. Looked up from germline, CDR1 is DFQATT and CDR2 is SNEGSKA (reference sequence). CDR3 size: 14 residues. V was pared by 1 base and J by 4 bases, with 11 bases between. Here the CDR3 reads CSARGQTVNQPQHF. In nucleotides, the CDR3 is TGCAGTGCTAGAGGACAAACGGTTAATCAGCCCCAGCATTTT.

This clonotype was picked up one time. The chain carries TRBV7-2 and TRBJ1-1; tentative D call: TRBD1 (5 bases). The germline gives CDR1 SGHTA, CDR2 FQGNSA. The CDR3 is 14 amino acids. V lost 5 bases to trimming and J lost 4 bases, with 14 bases between them. The chain's CDR3 is CASSQVQVGTEAFF. The CDR3 DNA follows: TGTGCCAGCAGCCAAGTACAGGTCGGCACTGAAGCTTTCTTT. The complete variable domain, with remaining parts taken from reference TRBV7-2 and TRBJ1-1, reads GAGVSQSPSNKVTEKGKDVELRCDPISGHTALYWYRQSLGQGLEFLIYFQGNSAPDKSGLPSDRFSAERTGGSVSTLTIQRTQQEDSAVYLCASSQVQVGTEAFFGQGTRLTVV.

The chain recombines TRBV5-5 with TRBJ1-1; D is possibly TRBD1 (6 bases). Germline CDR1 reads SGHKS; CDR2 reads YYEKEE (reference sequence). V shed 4 bases and J shed 2 bases, with 12 bases lying between them. The CDR3 has 14 residues. CDR3 region: CASSLDSFNTEAFF. Here the CDR3 DNA reads TGTGCCAGCAGCCTGGACAGTTTCAACACTGAAGCTTTCTTT.

The gene calls are TRBV10-3 and TRBJ1-5; a possible D gene is TRBD1 (6 bases). Germline loops: CDR1 ENHRY, CDR2 SYGVKD. The CDR3 sequence is 14 residues long. The V end lost 6 bases, the J end lost 3 bases, and 12 bases lay between the germline ends. The CDR3 nucleotides read TGTGCCATCAGCCTGCAGGGGTCCAATCAGCCCCAGCATTTT. Protein: CAISLQGSNQPQHF.

This clonotype was counted many times. The chain carries TRBV15 and TRBJ2-7; 7 positions agree with TRBD2. V lost 4 bases, J lost 0 bases, and 3 bases stayed unmatched. The CDR3 length is 14 residues. Germline V lookup: CDR1 LNHNV, CDR2 YYDKDF (reference sequence). The CDR3 sequence is CATSKQRDSYEQYF. The CDR3 bases are TGTGCCACCAGCAAGCAGCGGGACTCCTACGAGCAGTACTTC.

This clonotype was seen repeatedly, ten times or more. The V call is TRBV7-9, the J call TRBJ1-5; the D gene is possibly TRBD1 (6 bases). The germline CDR1 and CDR2 sequences are SEHNR and FQNEAQ (reference sequence). The CDR3 loop spans 15 amino acids. Trimming left V 1 base short and J 6 bases short, with 13 bases between. CDR3 DNA sequence: TGTGCCAGCAGCTTAGAACAGGGCAAAGGTCAGCCCCAGCATTTT. Protein: CASSLEQGKGQPQHF. The entire variable domain, with the rest obtained from reference TRBV7-9 and TRBJ1-5, is as follows: DTGVSQNPRHKITKRGQNVTFRCDPISEHNRLYWYRQTLGQGPEFLTYFQNEAQLEKSRLLSDRFSAERPKGSFSTLEIQRTEQGDSAMYLCASSLEQGKGQPQHFGDGTRLSIL.

The gene calls are TRBV3-1 and TRBJ2-1; 9 bases are shared with TRBD2. The V gene end was trimmed by 4 bases and the J gene end by 6 bases; junction bases not matched to a gene: 7. The CDR3 contains 15 residues. Per the germline V gene, CDR1 is LGHDT and CDR2 is YNNKEL (reference sequence). The CDR3 sequence: CASSLAGEKGNEQFF. CDR3 nucleotides: TGTGCCAGCAGCCTAGCGGGAGAAAAGGGCAATGAGCAGTTCTTC.